The 11 T cell receptor beta chains below all came from one sample that was sequenced in a study of cytomegalovirus exposure and HLA in healthy donors. Both 60 Vbeta primers and 13 Jbeta primers went into the PCR. The repertoire was sequenced with immunoSEQ multiplex PCR; TCRdb's copy has only in-frame clones and lacks some. Of some 120,000 clones listed, roughly 63% were seen once; the top ten hold roughly 1.6%. The sequenced sample consisted of PBMCs. These receptors originate from a man aged 25 to 40 in good health and CMV-seropositive.

J is TRBJ1-4 and V is TRBV28, with D uncertain. The germline V and J ends were trimmed by 6 bases and 3 bases, with 8 bases remaining between them. CDR1 is MDHEN, CDR2 SYDVKM, per germline. The CDR3 runs 13 residues. The CDR3 protein is CASSPPANEKLFF. The CDR3 bases are TGTGCCAGCAGCCCCCCCGCTAATGAAAAACTGTTTTTT.

V gene TRBV2 combines with J gene TRBJ1-5; D gene unclear. The germline V and J ends were trimmed by 4 bases and 1 base, with 14 bases remaining between them. Germline CDR1 and CDR2: SNHLY and FYNNEI. The CDR3 runs to 16 residues. DNA for the CDR3: TGTGCCAGCAGTGGGGTTGCGGCGGGGAGCAATCAGCCCCAGCATTTT. Translated: CASSGVAAGSNQPQHF.

DNA for the CDR3: TGTGCCAGCAGACAGGGGTTCGATGATGGCTACACCTTC. Its translation is CASRQGFDDGYTF. The rearrangement uses TRBV7-2 and TRBJ1-2; 7 bases align to TRBD1. Germline trimming cut 6 bases from V and 6 bases from J; bases unmatched to any gene: 7. The CDR3 extends over 13 amino acids. Germline CDR1 reads SGHTA; CDR2 reads FQGNSA.

The chain has TRBV18 and TRBJ2-7; 7 nucleotides match TRBD1. The CDR3 totals 17 residues. The V segment lost 3 bases and the J segment 3 bases; nucleotides outside the gene matches: 14. From germline, CDR1 is KGHSH and CDR2 LQKENI. The CDR3 DNA sequence: TGTGCCAGCTCACCGTTTTCTACGGGACAGATCTACTACGAGCAGTACTTC. Its protein is CASSPFSTGQIYYEQYF.

Comments on this clone: A much larger clone sits a single nucleotide away, making a read error possible. The gene calls are TRBV13 and TRBJ2-7, with D perhaps TRBD2 (6 bases). V lost 0 bases and J lost 6, with 18 bases in between. Germline values: CDR1 PRHDT, CDR2 FYEKMQ (reference sequence). The CDR3 is 16 amino acids. The CDR3 DNA reads TGTGCCAGCAGCTTAGGGGGTCGGGGGACCCCCTGCGAGCAGTACTTC. Encoded protein: CASSLGGRGTPCEQYF.

This chain connects TRBV6-1 to TRBJ2-7, with TRBD2 matching 12 bases. The germline V gene encodes CDR1 MNHNS and CDR2 SASEGT. V was clipped by 4 bases and J by 2 bases; unmatched bases: 9. CDR3 size: 17 residues. Written as DNA, the CDR3 is TGTGCCAGCAGTGTTGCTAGCGGGAGGGGCCTCCCCTACGAGCAGTACTTC. Amino acid sequence: CASSVASGRGLPYEQYF.

The J gene is TRBJ2-5, the V gene TRBV5-5; the match to TRBD1 covers 11 bases. The CDR3 is 15 amino acids. V lost 4 bases to trimming and J lost 5 bases; unmatched junction nucleotides: 7. CDR1 is SGHKS and CDR2 is YYEKEE in the germline V gene (reference sequence). The CDR3 DNA reads as TGTGCCAGCAGCCAATGGACAGGGGGCACGGAGACCCAGTACTTC. Translating gives CASSQWTGGTETQYF.

This chain links TRBV30 with TRBJ2-4, with D unresolved. The CDR3 has 13 amino acids. Deletions cut 0 bases from V and 6 bases from J, with 9 bases between. Germline CDR1 reads GTSNPN; CDR2 reads SVGIG (reference sequence). The CDR3 is CAWSVAGRNIQYF. The CDR3 DNA reads TGTGCCTGGAGTGTAGCCGGTCGAAACATTCAGTACTTC.

The rearrangement uses TRBV13 and TRBJ2-1, with D perhaps matching TRBD1 (6 bases). The CDR3 is 13 residues long. Germline V gene lookup returns CDR1 PRHDT and CDR2 FYEKMQ (reference sequence). The germline V and J ends were trimmed by 2 bases and 9 bases, with 11 bases remaining between them. CDR3 region: CASSLTGFAEQFF. The CDR3, as DNA: TGTGCCAGCAGCTTAACAGGGTTTGCTGAGCAGTTCTTC. Variable domain in full (rest from reference TRBV13 and TRBJ2-1): AAGVIQSPRHLIKEKRETATLKCYPIPRHDTVYWYQQGPGQDPQFLISFYEKMQSDKGSIPDRFSAQQFSDYHSELNMSSLELGDSALYFCASSLTGFAEQFFGPGTRLTVL.

This clone was counted a few times. This chain links TRBV6-1 with TRBJ2-3; 12 bases agree with TRBD1. The germline CDR1 and CDR2 sequences are MNHNS and SASEGT. The CDR3 totals 15 residues. V lost 5 bases to trimming and J lost 4 bases; unmatched junction nucleotides: 4. For the CDR3, the DNA is TGTGCCAGCAGTTCCGGGACAGGGGGCCCAGATACGCAGTATTTT. Amino acid sequence: CASSSGTGGPDTQYF.

In its sample, this clone was seen a few times. This sequence joins TRBV7-2 and TRBJ2-1, with 9 bases aligning to TRBD1. The CDR3 loop spans 17 amino acids. Trimming cost V 4 bases and J 3 bases; bases outside gene matches: 10. Germline CDR1 is SGHTA and CDR2 is FQGNSA. The CDR3 loop reads CASSSALGQGYYNEQFF. The DNA for the CDR3 is TGTGCCAGCAGCTCCGCGCTGGGACAGGGTTACTACAATGAGCAGTTCTTC.